Presented here are 27 T cell receptor beta chains from one specimen sequenced in a study of human T cells and chemical hapten exposure. TCRdb ran MiXCR on the RACE reads and lists one entry per CDR3 protein. The profile shows 210,000 or so distinct CDR3 sequences, roughly a quarter of them singletons. Time point here: patch test 3, about 24 weeks after DPC sensitization. Noted treatment: therapeutic diphenylcyclopropenone sensitization with weekly scalp DPC. Sequencing used whole blood, obtained in connection with sensitization to the hapten diphenylcyclopropenone (DPC). These receptors originate from a woman aged 40 to 50 with alopecia areata. Some clones in this sample may be carry-over from other donors' samples.

The chain couples TRBV7-8 to TRBJ2-7; D might be TRBD2 (6 bases). V was trimmed by 3 bases and J by 2 bases, leaving 11 bases between them. The CDR3 is made up of 14 amino acids. Germline CDR1 and CDR2: SGHVS and FQNEAQ. The CDR3 DNA is TGTGCCAGCAGCTTGGGGGGTCCCACCTACGAGCAGTACTTC. This encodes CASSLGGPTYEQYF.

The J gene is TRBJ1-2, the V gene TRBV20-1, with 9 bases that match TRBD1. V was pared by 2 bases and J by 8 bases, with 9 bases of the junction left unmatched. This CDR3 spans 14 amino acids. Germline CDR1 reads DFQATT; CDR2 reads SNEGSKA (reference sequence). Here the CDR3 DNA reads TGCAGTGCTAGACTAGGACAGGGGCCGGGGGGCTACACCTTC. Translating gives CSARLGQGPGGYTF.

The sample holds one count of this clonotype. The J gene is TRBJ2-1, the V gene TRBV6-5; the D call may be TRBD1 or TRBD2 (5 bases each). The CDR3 totals 15 residues. Deletions cut 6 bases from V and 8 bases from J, with 20 bases between. The germline V gene encodes CDR1 MNHEY and CDR2 SVGAGI. The CDR3 here is CASSMGVLLADEQFF. The CDR3, as DNA: TGTGCCAGCAGCATGGGGGTCCTACTTGCTGATGAGCAGTTCTTC.

The chain couples TRBV18 to TRBJ2-7, with unresolved D. Germline V gives CDR1 KGHSH, CDR2 LQKENI. The CDR3 sequence is 13 residues long. V was cut by 2 bases and J by 0 bases, with 5 bases left in between. This chain's CDR3 is CASSPYTSYEQYF. DNA for the CDR3: TGTGCCAGCTCACCATATACCTCCTACGAGCAGTACTTC.

This clonotype was detected only a few times. This chain connects TRBV4-2 to TRBJ1-4; D is undetermined. The germline V gene encodes CDR1 LGHNA and CDR2 YNFKEQ. This CDR3 region has 14 residues. Between the trimmed V and J ends, which lost 6 bases and 8 bases, there was a span of 16 bases. Here the CDR3 DNA reads TGTGCCAGCAGTCCGCCGCGTGAGGGAGAAAAACTGTTTTTT. It encodes CASSPPREGEKLFF.

This clonotype was detected many times. V is TRBV20-1 and J is TRBJ2-7; a weak D match, TRBD2 (5 bases). Per germline, CDR1 DFQATT and CDR2 SNEGSKA (reference sequence). The CDR3 is 11 residues long. Trimming shortened V by 5 bases and J by 3 bases, and 8 bases separated the two germline ends. The DNA for the CDR3 is TGCAGTGCTCGCGAGGGCTACGAGCAGTACTTC. It codes for CSAREGYEQYF.

This clonotype was detected only a few times. The J gene is TRBJ1-1, the V gene TRBV20-1; the D is unclear. Between the trimmed V and J ends, which lost 5 bases and 0 bases, there was a span of 19 bases. Germline V gene lookup returns CDR1 DFQATT and CDR2 SNEGSKA (reference sequence). The CDR3 length is 16 residues. The DNA for the CDR3 is TGCAGTGCTCAGCCCAAGGCCAGCACACTGAACACTGAAGCTTTCTTT. The encoded protein is CSAQPKASTLNTEAFF.

V and J are TRBV12-3 or TRBV12-4 and TRBJ2-3; D remains unclear. CDR3 size: 14 residues. With 3 bases removed from V and 2 bases from J, the gap between germline ends came to 9 bases. The CDR3 DNA is TGTGCCAGCAGTTTTGACCCCTCCACAGATACGCAGTATTTT. Its translation is CASSFDPSTDTQYF.

The chain uses TRBV12-3 or TRBV12-4 and TRBJ1-1; unclear D gene. Trimming left V 5 bases short and J 3 bases short, with 7 bases between. The CDR3 runs to 12 residues. CDR3 region: CASSGVYTEAFF. The CDR3 bases are TGTGCCAGCAGTGGCGTTTACACTGAAGCTTTCTTT.

In its sample, this clonotype was seen many times. J is TRBJ1-1 and V is TRBV30; possibly TRBD1 for D (5 bases). CDR1 is GTSNPN and CDR2 is SVGIG in the germline V gene (reference sequence). CDR3 length: 10 amino acids. Trimming pared 3 bases from V and 6 bases from J, leaving 5 bases between. CDR3 nucleotides: TGTGCCTGGAGACAGGCTGAAGCTTTCTTT. It translates to CAWRQAEAFF.

This clonotype showed up just a few times. The chain couples TRBV6-5 to TRBJ2-3, with a possible D match to TRBD2 (5 bases). Germline V gene data show CDR1 as MNHEY and CDR2 as SVGAGI. The CDR3 runs 13 residues. Trimming stripped 6 bases from V and 11 bases from J, with 18 bases between. CDR3 DNA sequence: TGTGCCAGCAGGGAGGACCTCCCCCCTAGGCAGTATTTT. Protein: CASREDLPPRQYF.

The chain couples TRBV5-6 to TRBJ1-1; D is ambiguous. This CDR3 has 14 amino acids. Trimming pared 6 bases from V and 3 bases from J, leaving 15 bases between. Germline loops: CDR1 SGHDT, CDR2 YYEEEE. CDR3 region: CASTSLVRDTEAFF. The CDR3, as DNA: TGTGCCAGCACAAGTCTCGTAAGGGACACTGAAGCTTTCTTT. Full variable domain (missing parts from reference TRBV5-6 and TRBJ1-1): DAGVTQSPTHLIKTRGQQVTLRCSPKSGHDTVSWYQQALGQGPQFIFQYYEEEERQRGNFPDRFSGHQFPNYSSELNVNALLLGDSALYLCASTSLVRDTEAFFGQGTRLTVV.

CDR3 amino acids: CSVGSPDSGYTF. CDR3 coding DNA: TGCAGCGTTGGATCTCCGGACAGTGGCTACACCTTC. The J gene is TRBJ1-2, the V gene TRBV29-1, with D possibly being TRBD1 (6 bases). This CDR3 spans 12 amino acids. Trimming removed 4 bases from V and 7 bases from J, with 13 bases in between. CDR1 is SQVTM, CDR2 ANQGSEA, per germline.

This clonotype was observed a handful of times. The chain is built from TRBV4-3 and TRBJ2-3; 10 nucleotides agree with TRBD2. Germline-derived CDR1 and CDR2 are LGHNA and YSLEER. With 0 bases clipped from V and 0 bases from J, the junction kept 12 bases outside the gene matches. The CDR3 is 20 amino acids. In DNA, the CDR3 is TGCGCCAGCAGCCAAGATCGCCTAGCGGGAGTAATTGGAAGCACAGATACGCAGTATTTT. This gives the protein CASSQDRLAGVIGSTDTQYF.

This clonotype is a singleton in its sample. The J gene is TRBJ2-1, the V gene TRBV2; D is undetermined. This CDR3 is built from 15 residues. Germline loops: CDR1 SNHLY, CDR2 FYNNEI. V dropped 3 bases and J dropped 9 bases, with 18 bases sitting between them. The CDR3 DNA follows: TGTGCCAGCAGTGATCCTCGAAGGGCTGTGAGTGAGCAGTTCTTC. Protein: CASSDPRRAVSEQFF.

V usage is TRBV18 and J usage is TRBJ2-2; TRBD1 is a possible D gene (6 bases). CDR1 KGHSH and CDR2 LQKENI come from the germline V gene. The CDR3 sequence is 16 residues long. The V end was cut by 2 bases, the J end by 0 bases, with 10 bases between. CDR3 DNA: TGTGCCAGCTCACCAGGAGGACAGACGAACACCGGGGAGCTGTTTTTT. Its protein product is CASSPGGQTNTGELFF. The full variable domain, its missing parts supplied by reference TRBV18 and TRBJ2-2, is NAGVMQNPRHLVRRRGQEARLRCSPMKGHSHVYWYRQLPEEGLKFMVYLQKENIIDESGMPKERFSAEFPKEGPSILRIQQVVRGDSAAYFCASSPGGQTNTGELFFGEGSRLTVL.

V is TRBV10-3 and J is TRBJ2-3, with 8 bases matching TRBD2. V lost 5 bases and J lost 3; bases outside the gene matches: 1. CDR1 is ENHRY and CDR2 is SYGVKD in the germline V gene. The CDR3 is 13 residues long. CDR3 region: CAISSGRTDTQYF. CDR3 DNA: TGTGCCATCAGTAGCGGGAGAACAGATACGCAGTATTTT.

This clonotype was observed a handful of times. CDR3: CSARAGTPTYGTDTQYF. CDR3 DNA: TGCAGTGCTCGGGCCGGGACACCAACTTACGGGACAGATACGCAGTATTTT. The V and J genes are TRBV20-1 and TRBJ2-3, with D maybe TRBD1 (6 bases). Germline CDR1 is DFQATT and CDR2 is SNEGSKA (reference sequence). V lost 5 bases, J lost 3 bases, and 24 bases lay in between. This CDR3 region has 17 residues.

CDR3: CASSPEGLVGSGELFF. CDR3 bases: TGCGCCAGCAGCCCAGAGGGACTAGTAGGTTCCGGGGAGCTGTTTTTT. This chain joins TRBV4-1 and TRBJ2-2, with 8 positions matching TRBD2. This CDR3 contains 16 residues. V lost 4 bases to trimming and J lost 6 bases; unmatched junction nucleotides: 10. CDR1 is MGHRA and CDR2 is YSYEKL in the germline V gene.

The chain recombines TRBV20-1 with TRBJ2-3; D call uncertain. Germline CDR1 is DFQATT and CDR2 is SNEGSKA (reference sequence). CDR3 length equals 11 residues. V gave up 6 bases and J gave up 5 bases, with 9 bases separating them. CDR3 DNA sequence: TGCAGTGCGCCCTTTTTAGATACGCAGTATTTT. Residues: CSAPFLDTQYF.

Only a few counts were recorded for this clonotype. This rearrangement joins TRBV6-1 to TRBJ1-4; possible D gene TRBD1, 5 bases. Germline loops: CDR1 MNHNS, CDR2 SASEGT. This CDR3 comprises 14 residues. The V end lost 3 bases, the J end lost 2 bases, and 7 bases lay between the germline ends. The CDR3 bases are TGTGCCAGCAGTGATGGGGGGACTAATGAAAAACTGTTTTTT. It encodes CASSDGGTNEKLFF.

This clonotype appeared many times. The gene calls are TRBV27 and TRBJ2-5, with 7 bases lining up with TRBD2. Trimming at V came to 5 bases and at J to 1 base, leaving 4 bases not matched to a gene. Germline assignment: CDR1 MNHEY and CDR2 SMNVEV (reference sequence). There are 14 residues in the CDR3. In nucleotides, the CDR3 is TGTGCCAGCAGTCCGGGGACTACCCAAGAGACCCAGTACTTC. It is translated as CASSPGTTQETQYF.

The rearrangement uses TRBV6-9 and TRBJ2-7, with 7 nucleotides matching TRBD2. CDR1 MNHGY and CDR2 SVAAGI come from the germline V gene. Trimming cost V 4 bases and J 1 base; bases outside gene matches: 13. The CDR3 length is 17 residues. The chain's CDR3 is CASSLGIPGLPSYEQYF. The DNA of the CDR3 is TGTGCCAGCAGTTTAGGAATACCGGGACTACCTTCCTACGAGCAGTACTTC.

The chain combines TRBV27 with TRBJ2-2; 10 bases map to TRBD2. The CDR3 runs 17 residues. J lost 4 bases, V lost 4 bases, and 9 bases had no gene match. Germline CDR1 is MNHEY and CDR2 is SMNVEV (reference sequence). This CDR3 is CASSSTSGTSVTGELFF. The CDR3 bases are TGTGCCAGCAGTTCCACCTCCGGGACTAGCGTCACCGGGGAGCTGTTTTTT.

This clonotype was observed at least ten times. The chain links TRBV28 to TRBJ2-5; 12 bases align to TRBD2. CDR3 length equals 15 residues. Per the germline V gene, CDR1 is MDHEN and CDR2 is SYDVKM. The ends lost 5 bases at V and 6 bases at J; junction bases unmatched: 7. The CDR3, as DNA: TGTGCCAGCAGTACGCGGACTAGCGGGACTAAGACCCAGTACTTC. Translation: CASSTRTSGTKTQYF.

This chain joins TRBV20-1 and TRBJ1-5; D not certain. The V gene's germline CDR1 is DFQATT and CDR2 SNEGSKA (reference sequence). The CDR3 contains 13 residues. The V end lost 2 bases, the J end lost 3 bases, and 8 bases lay between the germline ends. The CDR3 nucleotides read TGCAGTGCTAGAAGTGAAATCAATCAGCCCCAGCATTTT. Its translation: CSARSEINQPQHF.

The CDR3 region has the DNA TGTGCCAGCAGCTTAGGGGGGACTAGTGGTGGAGAGACCCAGTACTTC. This gives the protein CASSLGGTSGGETQYF. J is TRBJ2-5 and V is TRBV7-3, with 8 bases matching TRBD2. CDR1 and CDR2 from the germline V gene are SGHTA and FQGTGA. With 2 bases clipped from V and 4 bases from J, the junction kept 9 bases outside the gene matches. This CDR3 is built from 16 residues.